This TCR beta chain was identified in a study of shared clonotypes between healthy human individuals. On sorted subsets, replicate PCRs used 150 to 250 ng DNA, or tens of thousands of T cell genomes. TCRdb's copy holds only in-frame clones and misses some; the assay was immunoSEQ multiplex PCR. The sample carries 900,000 to 1,200,000 clones, around 82% recorded once. Donors, healthy HIV-negative adults, lacked recent acute infections or vaccinations. Per the germline V gene, CDR1 is MNHEY and CDR2 is SMNVEV (reference sequence). V trimming: 3 bases; J trimming: 5 bases; junction bases outside the gene matches: 12. This CDR3 spans 18 amino acids.

Sample: memory CD4+ T cells from PBMCs. Subset in this sample: CD45RA-negative fraction. This chain joins TRBV27 and TRBJ2-2; 10 bases are shared with TRBD2. The clonotype comes from a young man in good health. Some clones in this sample may be carry-over from other donors' samples. As DNA, the CDR3 is TGTGCCAGCAGTTTGCGAACCCCCCTAGCGGGAGCGACCGGGGAGCTGTTTTTT. It is translated as CASSLRTPLAGATGELFF.